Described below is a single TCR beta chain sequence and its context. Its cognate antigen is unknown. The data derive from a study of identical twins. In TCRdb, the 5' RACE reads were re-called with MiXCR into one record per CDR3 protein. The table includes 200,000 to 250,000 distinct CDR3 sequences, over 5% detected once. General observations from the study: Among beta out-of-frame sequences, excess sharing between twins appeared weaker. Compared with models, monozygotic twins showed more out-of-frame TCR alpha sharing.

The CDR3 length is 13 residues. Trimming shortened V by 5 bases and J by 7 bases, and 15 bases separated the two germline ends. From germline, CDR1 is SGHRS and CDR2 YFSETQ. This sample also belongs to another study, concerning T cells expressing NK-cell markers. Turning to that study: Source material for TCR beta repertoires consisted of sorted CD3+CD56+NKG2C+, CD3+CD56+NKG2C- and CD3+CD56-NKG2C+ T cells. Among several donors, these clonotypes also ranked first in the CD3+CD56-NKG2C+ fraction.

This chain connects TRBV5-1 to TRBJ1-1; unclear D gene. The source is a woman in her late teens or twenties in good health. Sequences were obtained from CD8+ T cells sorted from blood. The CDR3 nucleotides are TGCGCCAGCAGTGGTACGGGGTTAGATGAAGCTTTCTTT. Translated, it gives CASSGTGLDEAFF.